Each of the 25 T cell receptor beta chains below was sequenced from the same sample in a study of T-cell memory formation after mild COVID-19. From the 5' RACE reads, TCRdb called clonotypes with MiXCR, one entry per CDR3 protein. The data show more than 110,000 distinct CDR3 sequences, with approximately 25% seen just once and around a quarter held by the top ten. Sequenced sample: PBMCs or a T cell subset sorted from them (not recorded which). The origin of the receptors is an adult woman who had mild COVID-19 (a few samples of this study predate the infection). Cell type and time point are not known.

This clonotype was picked up a small number of times. The chain links TRBV4-3 to TRBJ2-7, with 13 bases that match TRBD2. CDR1 and CDR2 from the germline V gene are LGHNA and YSLEER. The CDR3 contains 17 residues. The V and J ends lost 4 bases and 2 bases, in that order; junction bases with no gene match: 8. Here the CDR3 DNA reads TGCGCCAGCAGCCCAGGGACTAGCGGGACAAGAACCTACGAGCAGTACTTC. As protein: CASSPGTSGTRTYEQYF.

This clonotype was seen a few times. This CDR3 reads CASSLAGGWNEQFF. CDR3 nucleotide sequence: TGTGCCAGCAGCCTAGCGGGAGGATGGAATGAGCAGTTCTTC. The chain combines TRBV11-2 with TRBJ2-1, with 11 nucleotides matching TRBD2. Germline V lookup: CDR1 SGHAT, CDR2 FQNNGV. V trimming: 5 bases; J trimming: 7 bases; junction bases outside the gene matches: 4. CDR3 length: 14 amino acids.

The V and J genes are TRBV6-2 or TRBV6-3 and TRBJ1-1, with D uncertain. With 1 base removed from V and 3 bases from J, the gap between germline ends came to 12 bases. Germline values: CDR1 MNHEY, CDR2 SVGEGT. The CDR3 is 15 residues long. The CDR3 here is CASSYWLRADTEAFF. CDR3 coding DNA: TGTGCCAGCAGTTACTGGCTGCGGGCCGACACTGAAGCTTTCTTT.

This clonotype was recorded a few times. The gene calls are TRBV12-3 or TRBV12-4 and TRBJ2-1, with D unclear. V lost 5 bases to trimming and J lost 9 bases, with 14 bases between them. The CDR3 loop spans 13 amino acids. CDR3 in amino acids: CASSPVLMGEQFF. CDR3 nucleotides: TGTGCCAGCAGTCCCGTCCTGATGGGTGAGCAGTTCTTC.

The rearrangement joins TRBV7-3 to TRBJ2-3; 7 bases fit TRBD2. The germline gives CDR1 SGHTA, CDR2 FQGTGA. The length of the CDR3 is 15 residues. V gave up 2 bases and J gave up 4 bases; unmatched junction bases: 6. The CDR3 sequence: CASSLLGGGADTQYF. CDR3 sequence (DNA): TGTGCCAGCAGCTTATTGGGGGGAGGGGCAGATACGCAGTATTTT.

V usage is TRBV28 and J usage is TRBJ2-4, with TRBD1 identical over 9 bases. The ends lost 0 bases at V and 9 bases at J; junction bases unmatched: 9. Germline-derived CDR1 and CDR2 are MDHEN and SYDVKM. The CDR3 covers 16 residues. Here the CDR3 reads CASSLWPPDRGGIQYF. In DNA, the CDR3 is TGTGCCAGCAGTTTATGGCCCCCCGACAGGGGGGGCATTCAGTACTTC.

In nucleotides, the CDR3 is TGTGCCAGCAGCCCCCCCGAGCCCTGGGATCCCCTTGAATGTGGCTACACCTTC. The encoded protein is CASSPPEPWDPLECGYTF. The chain has TRBV7-9 and TRBJ1-2, with D unclear. Trimming cost V 5 bases and J 7 bases, with 29 bases left between them. The CDR3 extends over 18 amino acids. Germline CDR1 reads SEHNR; CDR2 reads FQNEAQ (reference sequence).

V and J are TRBV27 and TRBJ1-2, with TRBD1 matching over 10 bases. Germline V CDR1 and CDR2: MNHEY, SMNVEV (reference sequence). This CDR3 contains 12 residues. Trimming at V came to 6 bases and at J to 6 bases, leaving 1 base not matched to a gene. The CDR3 DNA is TGTGCCAGCAGGACAGGGGGCGATGGCTACACCTTC. This encodes CASRTGGDGYTF.

The CDR3 DNA sequence: TGTGCCACCAGCAGAGACCGGGGGACAGGGGGCGACGAGCAGTACTTC. Translated, it gives CATSRDRGTGGDEQYF. The rearrangement links TRBV15 to TRBJ2-7; TRBD1 aligns across 12 bases. With 0 bases clipped from V and 5 bases from J, the junction kept 5 bases outside the gene matches. The germline V gene encodes CDR1 LNHNV and CDR2 YYDKDF (reference sequence). The CDR3 is made up of 16 amino acids.

The CDR3 DNA sequence: TGTGCCAGCAGCCAAGATGGAGGAGTTTCACCCCTCCACTTT. Translating gives CASSQDGGVSPLHF. The J gene is TRBJ1-6, the V gene TRBV4-2; D is unclear. The CDR3 is made up of 14 amino acids. Trimming took 0 bases from V and 9 from J, leaving 9 bases between them. Germline V lookup: CDR1 LGHNA, CDR2 YNFKEQ.

The rearrangement joins TRBV15 to TRBJ2-1, with TRBD2 matching 9 bases. This CDR3 has 13 residues. Germline loops: CDR1 LNHNV, CDR2 YYDKDF (reference sequence). The junction had 6 bases not matched to a gene; V was cut back by 9 bases and J by 6 bases. CDR3 sequence: CATVASGTNEQFF. DNA of the CDR3: TGTGCCACTGTGGCTAGCGGGACCAATGAGCAGTTCTTC. Looking up the rest from reference TRBV15 and TRBJ2-1 gives the full variable domain: DAMVIQNPRYQVTQFGKPVTLSCSQTLNHNVMYWYQQKSSQAPKLLFHYYDKDFNNEADTPDNFQSRRPNTSFCFLDIRSPGLGDTAMYLCATVASGTNEQFFGPGTRLTVL.

This clonotype was seen a handful of times. The chain is built from TRBV21-1 and TRBJ1-2; TRBD1 was called by the table and not checked on the DNA. TRBV21-1 is shown as a pseudogene. CDR3 length: 14 amino acids. CDR3 amino acids: CASSLTTGDYGYTF. Written as DNA, the CDR3 is TGTGCCAGCAGCCTAACGACAGGGGACTATGGCTACACCTTC.

The rearrangement joins TRBV20-1 to TRBJ2-3; D gene unclear. Germline CDR1 reads DFQATT; CDR2 reads SNEGSKA (reference sequence). Trimming pared 3 bases from V and 9 bases from J, leaving 16 bases between. There are 13 residues in the CDR3. The CDR3 DNA follows: TGCAGTGCTAGGCCCTCCCTGCAGCAAACGCAGTATTTT. It is translated as CSARPSLQQTQYF.

This rearrangement joins TRBV27 to TRBJ2-1; possibly TRBD2 for D (6 bases). The germline V gene encodes CDR1 MNHEY and CDR2 SMNVEV (reference sequence). The length of the CDR3 is 15 residues. V lost 7 bases and J lost 10, with 23 bases in between. CDR3 coding DNA: TGTGCCAGCATTAGCAACGTGGAACTAGCAGCAGAGCAGTTCTTC. Residues: CASISNVELAAEQFF.

The chain has TRBV7-9 and TRBJ1-1; unclear D gene. This CDR3 contains 11 residues. The germline V and J ends were trimmed by 4 bases and 1 base, with 1 base remaining between them. Germline loops: CDR1 SEHNR, CDR2 FQNEAQ (reference sequence). The CDR3 sequence: CASSSNTEAFF. The CDR3 DNA reads as TGTGCCAGCAGCTCGAACACTGAAGCTTTCTTT.

The sample holds a few counts of this clonotype. For the CDR3, the DNA is TGTGCCAGCAGTATACTAGCGGGAGGTTGGAATGAGCAGTTCTTC. Translating it yields CASSILAGGWNEQFF. The V call is TRBV28, the J call TRBJ2-1, with 12 bases fitting TRBD2. The trim removed 5 bases at V and 7 bases at J, leaving 6 bases unmatched. Germline loops: CDR1 MDHEN, CDR2 SYDVKM. The CDR3 spans 15 residues.

The chain uses TRBV27 and TRBJ2-1; TRBD2 matches 7 bases. From germline, CDR1 is MNHEY and CDR2 SMNVEV (reference sequence). V lost 5 bases and J lost 3; bases outside the gene matches: 4. The CDR3 is 14 amino acids. CDR3 amino acids: CASSASGIYNEQFF. The CDR3 region has the DNA TGTGCCAGCAGTGCCAGCGGGATCTACAATGAGCAGTTCTTC.

The chain employs TRBV5-6 and TRBJ2-1; tentatively, D is TRBD2 (6 bases). This CDR3 comprises 18 residues. Germline V gene sequence: CDR1 SGHDT, CDR2 YYEEEE. V was clipped by 0 bases and J by 6 bases, with 22 bases between them. In nucleotides, the CDR3 is TGTGCCAGCAGCTTGGAAACAGGAGGGTTAGGAGTACCCAATGAGCAGTTCTTC. Amino acids: CASSLETGGLGVPNEQFF.

This clonotype occurred many times. The V call is TRBV21-1, the J call TRBJ2-1; TRBD1 is the table's D call and was not checked against the DNA. TRBV21-1 is classified as a pseudogene. The CDR3 has 16 residues. CDR3 DNA sequence: TGTGCCAGCAGCAAATGCCCCTGGAAGGGCGAAGATGAGCAGTTCTTC. The encoded protein is CASSKCPWKGEDEQFF.

A few counts support this clonotype. CDR3 protein: CASSPPRLGGTNEKLFF. The CDR3 DNA reads as TGTGCCAGCAGCCCACCAAGGTTGGGGGGAACTAATGAAAAACTGTTTTTT. The chain carries TRBV7-8 and TRBJ1-4, with D possibly TRBD1 on 5 matching bases. Trimming shortened V by 5 bases and J by 1 base, and 17 bases separated the two germline ends. Germline V gives CDR1 SGHVS, CDR2 FQNEAQ. The CDR3 sequence is 17 residues long.

This clonotype showed up just a few times. V usage is TRBV4-3 and J usage is TRBJ2-3, with D perhaps being TRBD1 or TRBD2 (5 bases each). Per the germline V gene, CDR1 is LGHNA and CDR2 is YSLEER. The CDR3 runs 15 residues. Trimming stripped 0 bases from V and 6 bases from J, with 13 bases between. The CDR3 nucleotides read TGCGCCAGCAGCCAAGATGGGGATGGGGGTGATACGCAGTATTTT. It codes for CASSQDGDGGDTQYF.

This clonotype was picked up one time. J is TRBJ2-3 and V is TRBV7-9, with D possibly matching TRBD1 (6 bases). V lost 4 bases and J 3 bases, leaving 11 bases between the germline ends. Germline V gene sequence: CDR1 SEHNR, CDR2 FQNEAQ (reference sequence). The CDR3 sequence is 14 residues long. The CDR3 is CASSYRAGTDTQYF. In nucleotides, the CDR3 is TGTGCCAGCAGCTACAGGGCAGGAACAGATACGCAGTATTTT.

J is TRBJ1-2 and V is TRBV4-1; no definite D call. The CDR3 covers 16 residues. V dropped 2 bases and J dropped 3 bases, with 16 bases sitting between them. CDR1 and CDR2 (germline): MGHRA, YSYEKL. Here the CDR3 reads CASSQPIPGMDYGYTF. The CDR3 DNA is TGCGCCAGCAGCCAACCGATACCGGGGATGGACTATGGCTACACCTTC.

The V and J genes are TRBV12-3 or TRBV12-4 and TRBJ1-1; D unresolved. This CDR3 comprises 13 residues. V was shortened by 3 bases and J by 6 bases, with 11 bases between the two germline ends. The CDR3 nucleotides are TGTGCCAGCAGTTTGGTCGGGTCCGCTGAAGCTTTCTTT. Translation gives CASSLVGSAEAFF.

The chain has TRBV7-6 and TRBJ2-1; no clear D gene. Trimming cost V 5 bases and J 4 bases, with 9 bases left between them. CDR3 length equals 13 residues. CDR1 SGHVS and CDR2 FNYEAQ come from the germline V gene. The CDR3 protein is CASSRVGYNEQFF. For the CDR3, the DNA is TGTGCCAGCAGCCGCGTGGGGTACAATGAGCAGTTCTTC.